The 26 T cell receptor beta chains listed next were all sequenced from one sample in a study of T-cell memory formation after mild COVID-19. MiXCR, run by TCRdb on the 5' RACE reads, gives a single entry per CDR3 protein. The repertoire holds roughly 35,000 distinct CDR3 sequences, with roughly 21% as singletons. Sample: PBMCs or a T cell subset sorted from them (not recorded which). Source of these receptors: an adult who had mild COVID-19 (a few samples of this study predate the infection). Cell type and time point are not known.

This clonotype was found many times. The chain uses TRBV5-1 and TRBJ1-3, with a weak D call TRBD1 (5 bases). Germline V gene sequence: CDR1 SGHRS, CDR2 YFSETQ. V gave up 1 base and J gave up 2 bases, with 10 bases separating them. The CDR3 runs 15 residues. The CDR3 DNA follows: TGCGCCAGCAGCTTGCTGGGGCCTACTGGAAACACCATATATTTT. Amino acids: CASSLLGPTGNTIYF.

This clonotype came up many times. This rearrangement joins TRBV19 to TRBJ1-2, with 8 bases that match TRBD1. The CDR3 spans 15 residues. Germline-derived CDR1 and CDR2 are LNHDA and SQIVND (reference sequence). After removal of 7 bases from V and 2 bases from J, the junction contained 9 bases not matched to a gene. The CDR3 DNA sequence: TGTGCCAGTAAGGGACAGGTAGCGCGCAACTATGGCTACACCTTC. Translated: CASKGQVARNYGYTF.

This clonotype was counted ten times or more. The rearrangement joins TRBV12-3 or TRBV12-4 to TRBJ1-1; no definite D call. Trimming stripped 3 bases from V and 1 base from J, with 15 bases between. The CDR3 has 16 residues. CDR3 residues: CASSFRPRATNTEAFF. The CDR3 DNA reads as TGTGCCAGCAGTTTCCGTCCCCGGGCCACGAACACTGAAGCTTTCTTT.

In this sample, this clonotype turned up many times. This chain uses TRBV3-1 with TRBJ1-2, with a weak D call TRBD1 (6 bases). Per the germline V gene, CDR1 is LGHDT and CDR2 is YNNKEL (reference sequence). The CDR3 sequence is 12 residues long. Trimming left V 4 bases short and J 7 bases short, with 10 bases between. DNA for the CDR3: TGTGCCAGCAGCCCGACGACAGGTGGCTACACCTTC. It translates to CASSPTTGGYTF.

This clonotype showed up many times. The chain employs TRBV29-1 and TRBJ2-7, with TRBD1 matching 10 bases. This CDR3 has 14 amino acids. Germline values: CDR1 SQVTM, CDR2 ANQGSEA. The J segment lost 4 bases and the V segment lost 4 bases, leaving 7 bases of the junction unmatched. DNA for the CDR3: TGCAGCGTTGTCAGGGGACAGGGGTCTTACGAGCAGTACTTC. The encoded protein is CSVVRGQGSYEQYF.

This clonotype was seen ten or more times. The chain carries TRBV14 and TRBJ1-2; possibly TRBD1 for D (6 bases). V lost 4 bases, J lost 4 bases, and 19 bases lay in between. Germline lookup yields CDR1 SGHDN and CDR2 FVKESK. The CDR3 sequence is 16 residues long. CDR3 sequence: CASSLTPGGRGYGYTF. In DNA, the CDR3 is TGTGCCAGCAGCCTCACCCCCGGGGGGCGCGGCTATGGCTACACCTTC. The full variable domain, completed using reference TRBV14 and TRBJ1-2, is EAGVTQFPSHSVIEKGQTVTLRCDPISGHDNLYWYRRVMGKEIKFLLHFVKESKQDESGMPNNRFLAERTGGTYSTLKVQPAELEDSGVYFCASSLTPGGRGYGYTFGSGTRLTVV.

This clonotype has a count of ten or more. J is TRBJ2-1 and V is TRBV18; 10 bases are a match to TRBD1. Trimming took 3 bases from V and 5 from J; bases not matched to a gene: 7. The CDR3 is 16 amino acids. The germline V gene has CDR1 KGHSH and CDR2 LQKENI. The CDR3 region has the DNA TGTGCCAGCTCACCCCGGGACAGGGGACGACACAATGAGCAGTTCTTC. Translation gives CASSPRDRGRHNEQFF.

This clonotype was counted ten times or more. The CDR3 DNA sequence: TGTGCCACCAGTGATTCTACGACAGGGTCGGTCTATGGCTACACCTTC. Amino acids: CATSDSTTGSVYGYTF. The chain links TRBV24-1 to TRBJ1-2; 7 bases are shared with TRBD1. With 2 bases clipped from V and 4 bases from J, the junction kept 9 bases outside the gene matches. CDR1 and CDR2 (germline): KGHDR, SFDVKD. The CDR3 has 16 residues.

This clonotype has at least ten counts. This rearrangement joins TRBV7-6 to TRBJ2-7, with D perhaps TRBD2 (6 bases). The ends were cut back, 1 base at V and 7 bases at J, with 14 bases in the middle. The CDR3 contains 14 residues. Looked up from germline, CDR1 is SGHVS and CDR2 is FNYEAQ. This CDR3 reads CASSLEKDGGEQYF. In nucleotides, the CDR3 is TGTGCCAGCAGCTTAGAGAAGGACGGGGGAGAGCAGTACTTC.

This chain connects TRBV30 to TRBJ1-1, with 7 bases aligning to TRBD1. Germline CDR1 GTSNPN, CDR2 SVGIG (reference sequence). After removal of 0 bases from V and 2 bases from J, the junction contained 15 bases not matched to a gene. The CDR3 sequence is 18 residues long. The chain's CDR3 is CAWSVRQGRFLHNTEAFF. CDR3 sequence (DNA): TGTGCCTGGAGTGTACGACAGGGCCGATTCCTTCATAACACTGAAGCTTTCTTT.

This clonotype was counted ten times or more. The V gene is TRBV20-1, the J gene TRBJ1-2; possibly TRBD1 for D (5 bases). V gave up 6 bases and J gave up 8 bases, with 19 bases separating them. This CDR3 has 13 amino acids. CDR1 is DFQATT, CDR2 SNEGSKA, per germline (reference sequence). CDR3 DNA sequence: TGCAGTGCCCTCCGGCAGGGAGGAAAAGGCTACACCTTC. Its translation: CSALRQGGKGYTF.

This clonotype has at least ten counts. The chain joins TRBV10-3 to TRBJ2-1; D unclear. Germline CDR1 reads ENHRY; CDR2 reads SYGVKD. This CDR3 contains 14 residues. The V end lost 1 base, the J end lost 5 bases, and 9 bases lay between the germline ends. The CDR3 DNA reads as TGTGCCATCAGTGAGTTAGGGAATAACAATGAGCAGTTCTTC. Encoded protein: CAISELGNNNEQFF.

The CDR3 reads CASSQAGTSYGYTF. The CDR3 nucleotides read TGCGCCAGCAGCCAAGCCGGGACATCTTATGGCTACACCTTC. The chain has TRBV4-1 and TRBJ1-2; TRBD1 is a possible D gene (6 bases). V shed 1 base and J shed 5 bases, with 11 bases lying between them. Looked up from germline, CDR1 is MGHRA and CDR2 is YSYEKL. CDR3 length equals 14 residues.

Comment on this clonotype: It may be a read error: a sequence one base away is much more abundant. This chain joins TRBV5-6 and TRBJ2-7, with D hard to call. Germline V CDR1 and CDR2: SGHDT, YYEEEE. The CDR3 contains 14 residues. The DNA for the CDR3 is TGTGACAGCAGCGTTCACCGGGTATCCTACGAGCAGTACTTC. It is translated as CDSSVHRVSYEQYF.

This clonotype was recorded many times. The V and J genes are TRBV18 and TRBJ2-7, with 9 bases lining up with TRBD1. The CDR3 loop spans 13 amino acids. With V trimmed by 4 bases and J by 6 bases, 4 bases remained unmatched. Germline V gene data show CDR1 as KGHSH and CDR2 as LQKENI. The CDR3 reads CASSLQQGAEQYF. The CDR3 nucleotides are TGTGCCAGCTCACTCCAACAGGGGGCCGAGCAGTACTTC. The entire variable domain, with the rest obtained from reference TRBV18 and TRBJ2-7, is as follows: NAGVMQNPRHLVRRRGQEARLRCSPMKGHSHVYWYRQLPEEGLKFMVYLQKENIIDESGMPKERFSAEFPKEGPSILRIQQVVRGDSAAYFCASSLQQGAEQYFGPGTRLTVT.

The CDR3 loop is CASSQDHGVTYGYTF. The CDR3 nucleotides read TGTGCCAGCAGCCAAGATCACGGCGTTACCTATGGCTACACCTTC. This sequence joins TRBV3-1 and TRBJ1-2; no clear D. Germline V CDR1 and CDR2: LGHDT, YNNKEL (reference sequence). The CDR3 is made up of 15 amino acids. The V end was cut by 0 bases, the J end by 4 bases, with 12 bases between.

This clonotype was detected ten times or more. V is TRBV24-1 and J is TRBJ1-3; no reliable D call. Germline CDR1 is KGHDR and CDR2 is SFDVKD. The CDR3 has 15 residues. Deletions cut 2 bases from V and 0 bases from J, with 7 bases between. The DNA for the CDR3 is TGTGCCACCAGTGATTCAGGTGGCTCTGGAAACACCATATATTTT. Translated, it gives CATSDSGGSGNTIYF.

The chain links TRBV24-1 to TRBJ2-2, with D hard to call. V was pared by 3 bases and J by 1 base, with 14 bases between. This CDR3 region has 17 residues. Germline assignment: CDR1 KGHDR and CDR2 SFDVKD. The CDR3 protein is CATSDIESWENTGELFF. Written as DNA, the CDR3 is TGTGCCACCAGTGATATCGAAAGCTGGGAGAACACCGGGGAGCTGTTTTTT.

The V and J genes are TRBV29-1 and TRBJ1-2; TRBD1 matches at 10 bases. The CDR3 totals 19 residues. From germline, CDR1 is SQVTM and CDR2 ANQGSEA. The V segment lost 4 bases and the J segment 1 base; nucleotides outside the gene matches: 18. The CDR3 loop is CSVGGPVPDRGMNNYGYTF. CDR3 DNA sequence: TGCAGCGTTGGGGGCCCAGTTCCGGACAGGGGGATGAATAACTATGGCTACACCTTC. Full variable domain (rest looked up from reference TRBV29-1 and TRBJ1-2): SAVISQKPSRDICQRGTSLTIQCQVDSQVTMMFWYRQQPGQSLTLIATANQGSEATYESGFVIDKFPISRPNLTFSTLTVSNMSPEDSSIYLCSVGGPVPDRGMNNYGYTFGSGTRLTVV.

This clonotype appeared many times. V gene TRBV27 combines with J gene TRBJ2-3, with TRBD2 identical over 8 bases. The length of the CDR3 is 15 residues. The V gene's germline CDR1 is MNHEY and CDR2 SMNVEV (reference sequence). Trimming cost V 6 bases and J 3 bases; bases outside gene matches: 8. The CDR3 protein is CASSDGGVGTDTQYF. Written as DNA, the CDR3 is TGTGCCAGCAGCGACGGGGGGGTCGGGACAGATACGCAGTATTTT.

The rearrangement joins TRBV7-2 to TRBJ1-1; the match to TRBD1 covers 7 bases. CDR3 length: 14 amino acids. Unmatched junction bases numbered 1, after V lost 2 bases and J lost 1 base. CDR1 SGHTA and CDR2 FQGNSA come from the germline V gene. The chain's CDR3 is CASSLRQGNTEAFF. The CDR3 nucleotides are TGTGCCAGCAGCTTAAGACAGGGGAACACTGAAGCTTTCTTT.

V and J are TRBV7-9 and TRBJ2-1; D gene uncertain. The length of the CDR3 is 11 residues. V was pared by 10 bases and J by 8 bases, with 12 bases between. The germline CDR1 and CDR2 sequences are SEHNR and FQNEAQ (reference sequence). CDR3 DNA sequence: TGTGCCACCCTTCGCATACATGAGCAGTTCTTC. The encoded protein is CATLRIHEQFF.

The V and J genes are TRBV6-2 or TRBV6-3 and TRBJ2-7; no definite D call. CDR3 length: 12 amino acids. Trimming stripped 5 bases from V and 3 bases from J, with 8 bases between. CDR1 and CDR2 (germline): MNHEY, SVGEGT. This CDR3 reads CASSPKIYEQYF. DNA for the CDR3: TGTGCCAGCAGTCCCAAGATCTACGAGCAGTACTTC.

This clonotype has a count of ten or more. The chain links TRBV12-3 or TRBV12-4 to TRBJ1-2; 9 positions agree with TRBD1. CDR3 length equals 14 residues. V trimming: 7 bases; J trimming: 5 bases; junction bases outside the gene matches: 8. CDR3 sequence (DNA): TGTGCCAGCATGCGGGGACAGGGCCCATATGGCTACACCTTC. Translating gives CASMRGQGPYGYTF.

This clonotype appeared many times. This chain uses TRBV7-9 with TRBJ2-5; 7 positions agree with TRBD2. This CDR3 spans 16 amino acids. CDR1 is SEHNR and CDR2 is FQNEAQ in the germline V gene (reference sequence). The V and J ends lost 8 bases and 2 bases, in that order; junction bases with no gene match: 14. The CDR3 loop is CASGLGFSGIQETQYF. The CDR3 DNA reads as TGTGCCAGCGGACTAGGGTTTTCCGGGATACAAGAGACCCAGTACTTC.

The rearrangement joins TRBV3-1 to TRBJ2-7; TRBD1 aligns across 8 bases. In germline, CDR1 is LGHDT, CDR2 YNNKEL (reference sequence). The J segment lost 3 bases and the V segment lost 0 bases, leaving 4 bases of the junction unmatched. CDR3 length: 15 amino acids. The CDR3 DNA follows: TGTGCCAGCAGCCAAGATCCCGACAGGGGCTACGAGCAGTACTTC. It yields the protein CASSQDPDRGYEQYF.